A selection of T cell receptor beta chains follows, all from one sample in a study of response to subunit inactivated influenza vaccine. TCRdb reanalysed the RT-PCR reads using MiXCR and keeps one entry per CDR3 protein. The sample carries about 700,000 distinct CDR3 sequences, about 14% recorded once. The sequences come from PBMCs from blood, collected 14 days before vaccination. Receptor source: a middle-aged man who received an inactivated influenza vaccine. CDR3s include the opening cysteine and the closing phenylalanine or tryptophan. A D gene is named only where the DNA matches it firmly. Clone size appears in some rows only: once, few, many, or a class for an expanded clone.

j_call: TRBJ2-7
d_call: TRBD2
clone_size: -
v_call: TRBV29-1
cdr3_nt: TGCAGCGTTGAAGGACCGCTAGCGGGAGTGGGGGAGCAGTACTTC
cdr3_aa: CSVEGPLAGVGEQYF

j_call: TRBJ2-5
d_call: -
clone_size: few
v_call: TRBV2
cdr3_nt: TGTGCCAGCAGTACCTCCGGGGCCCCGGCGGAGACCCAGTACTTC
cdr3_aa: CASSTSGAPAETQYF

j_call: TRBJ1-6
d_call: -
clone_size: many
v_call: TRBV5-1
cdr3_nt: TGCGCCAGCAGCTTAACCGGGGATAATTCACCCCTCCACTTT
cdr3_aa: CASSLTGDNSPLHF

j_call: TRBJ1-2
d_call: -
clone_size: -
v_call: TRBV2
cdr3_nt: TGTGCCAGCAGTGAATCTGGACCTTATGGCTACACCTTC
cdr3_aa: CASSESGPYGYTF

j_call: TRBJ2-6
d_call: -
clone_size: -
v_call: TRBV15
cdr3_nt: TGTGCCACCAGCAGAGGACGAGGGACCTCTGGGGCCAACGTCCTGACTTTC
cdr3_aa: CATSRGRGTSGANVLTF

j_call: TRBJ2-7
d_call: -
clone_size: -
v_call: TRBV10-3
cdr3_nt: TGTGCCATCAGTGAAACGGAAAGCTCCTACGAGCAGTACTTC
cdr3_aa: CAISETESSYEQYF

j_call: TRBJ2-5
d_call: -
clone_size: few
v_call: TRBV5-5
cdr3_nt: TGTGCCAGCAGCTTGCGTGAGCTTAGGGAGACCCAGTACTTC
cdr3_aa: CASSLRELRETQYF

j_call: TRBJ2-1
d_call: -
clone_size: -
v_call: TRBV7-9
cdr3_nt: TGTGCCAGCAGCTTAGTCTTCGAGCAGTTCTTC
cdr3_aa: CASSLVFEQFF

j_call: TRBJ2-5
d_call: TRBD2
clone_size: many
v_call: TRBV20-1
cdr3_nt: TGCAGTGCTAGGCTAGCGGGAGTAGAGACCCAGTACTTC
cdr3_aa: CSARLAGVETQYF

j_call: TRBJ2-1
d_call: TRBD2
clone_size: many
v_call: TRBV12-5
cdr3_nt: TGTGCTAGTGGTTTGGCGGGGGGCAATGAGCAGTTCTTC
cdr3_aa: CASGLAGGNEQFF

j_call: TRBJ2-1
d_call: -
clone_size: many
v_call: TRBV20-1
cdr3_nt: TGCAGTGCTAGAGATCTGGGGATGGAGCAGTTCTTC
cdr3_aa: CSARDLGMEQFF

j_call: TRBJ2-7
d_call: TRBD1
clone_size: few
v_call: TRBV7-2
cdr3_nt: TGTGCCAGCAGCTTAGTCAGACAGGGGATATCCTACGAGCAGTACTTC
cdr3_aa: CASSLVRQGISYEQYF

j_call: TRBJ2-1
d_call: -
clone_size: few
v_call: TRBV5-1
cdr3_nt: TGCGCCAGCAGCAAAGATGGCTGGGGGCTCTACAATGAGCAGTTCTTC
cdr3_aa: CASSKDGWGLYNEQFF

j_call: TRBJ2-5
d_call: -
clone_size: few
v_call: TRBV5-1
cdr3_nt: TGCGCCAGCAGCTTGGCAAGGGCGGAGCGGGAGACCCAGTACTTC
cdr3_aa: CASSLARAERETQYF

j_call: TRBJ2-5
d_call: -
clone_size: few
v_call: TRBV6-2/TRBV6-3
cdr3_nt: TGTGCCAGCAGTTACTCGAGGGGCCAATTCCAAGAGACCCAGTACTTC
cdr3_aa: CASSYSRGQFQETQYF

j_call: TRBJ2-1
d_call: -
clone_size: few
v_call: TRBV20-1
cdr3_nt: TGCAGTGCTAGGGTAGACAGGACTACGTACAATGAGCAGTTCTTC
cdr3_aa: CSARVDRTTYNEQFF

j_call: TRBJ2-1
d_call: TRBD2
clone_size: -
v_call: TRBV7-9
cdr3_nt: TGTGCCAGCAGCCCCCTACGCGGGAGGGCCGTGCATGAGCAGTTCTTC
cdr3_aa: CASSPLRGRAVHEQFF

j_call: TRBJ2-5
d_call: -
clone_size: few
v_call: TRBV5-4
cdr3_nt: TGTGCCAGCAGGGAATGGACCCCCGGTGGGACCCAGTACTTC
cdr3_aa: CASREWTPGGTQYF

j_call: TRBJ2-3
d_call: TRBD2
clone_size: -
v_call: TRBV4-1
cdr3_nt: TGCGCCAGCAGCCAAGAAACTCTAGCGGGAGATACGCAGTATTTT
cdr3_aa: CASSQETLAGDTQYF

j_call: TRBJ2-1
d_call: -
clone_size: -
v_call: TRBV20-1
cdr3_nt: TGCAGTGCTAGAGTGGATTTGAGGGAGCAGTTCTTC
cdr3_aa: CSARVDLREQFF

j_call: TRBJ2-4
d_call: -
clone_size: few
v_call: TRBV6-1
cdr3_nt: TGTGCCAGCAGTGAGACGACAGGAAACATTCAGTACTTC
cdr3_aa: CASSETTGNIQYF

j_call: TRBJ2-1
d_call: -
clone_size: -
v_call: TRBV6-2/TRBV6-3
cdr3_nt: TGTGCCAGCAGTTACTCACCCGGTGAGCAGTTCTTC
cdr3_aa: CASSYSPGEQFF

j_call: TRBJ2-7
d_call: -
clone_size: -
v_call: TRBV6-2/TRBV6-3
cdr3_nt: TGTGCCAGCAGCCAATCTGCAGGCTCCCACTACGAGCAGTACTTC
cdr3_aa: CASSQSAGSHYEQYF

j_call: TRBJ2-3
d_call: TRBD1
clone_size: -
v_call: TRBV5-1
cdr3_nt: TGCGCCAGCAGCTCTGGGACAGCCAAAGATACGCAGTATTTT
cdr3_aa: CASSSGTAKDTQYF